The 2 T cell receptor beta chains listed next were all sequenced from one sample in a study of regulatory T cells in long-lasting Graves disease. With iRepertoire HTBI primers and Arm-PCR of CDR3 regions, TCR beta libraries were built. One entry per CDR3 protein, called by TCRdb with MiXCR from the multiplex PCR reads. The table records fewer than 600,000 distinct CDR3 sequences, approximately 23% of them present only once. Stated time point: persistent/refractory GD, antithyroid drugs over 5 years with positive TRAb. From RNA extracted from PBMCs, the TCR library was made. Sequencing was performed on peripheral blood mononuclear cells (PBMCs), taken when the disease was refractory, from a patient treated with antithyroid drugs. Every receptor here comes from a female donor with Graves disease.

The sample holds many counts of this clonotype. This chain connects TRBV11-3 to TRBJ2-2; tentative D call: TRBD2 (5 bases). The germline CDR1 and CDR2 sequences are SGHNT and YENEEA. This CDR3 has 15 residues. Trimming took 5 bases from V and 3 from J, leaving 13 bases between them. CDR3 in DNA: TGTGCCAGCAGCGACCGGGATCCGGACACCGGGGAGCTGTTTTTT. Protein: CASSDRDPDTGELFF.

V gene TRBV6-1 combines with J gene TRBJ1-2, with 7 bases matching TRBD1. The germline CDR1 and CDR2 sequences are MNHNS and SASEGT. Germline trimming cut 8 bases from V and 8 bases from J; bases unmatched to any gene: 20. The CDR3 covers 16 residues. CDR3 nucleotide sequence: TGTGCCAGCCGCCCGGACAGGATCCCACTTATGGAGGGCTACACCTTC. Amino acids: CASRPDRIPLMEGYTF.